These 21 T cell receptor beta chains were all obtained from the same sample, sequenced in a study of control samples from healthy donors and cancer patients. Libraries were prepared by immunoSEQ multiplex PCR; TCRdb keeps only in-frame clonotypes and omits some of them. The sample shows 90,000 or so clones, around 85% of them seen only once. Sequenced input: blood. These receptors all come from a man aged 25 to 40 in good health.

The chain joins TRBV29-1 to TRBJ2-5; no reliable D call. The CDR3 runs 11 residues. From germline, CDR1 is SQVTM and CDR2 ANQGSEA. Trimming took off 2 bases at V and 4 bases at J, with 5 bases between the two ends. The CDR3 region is CSVELIETQYF. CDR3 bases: TGCAGCGTTGAATTGATAGAGACCCAGTACTTC.

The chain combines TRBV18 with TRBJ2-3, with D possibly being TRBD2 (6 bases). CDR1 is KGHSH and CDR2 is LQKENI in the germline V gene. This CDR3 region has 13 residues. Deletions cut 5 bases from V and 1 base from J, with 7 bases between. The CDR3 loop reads CASSKRGTDTQYF. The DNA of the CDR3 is TGTGCCAGCTCAAAGCGGGGCACAGATACGCAGTATTTT. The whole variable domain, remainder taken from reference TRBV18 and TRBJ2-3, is NAGVMQNPRHLVRRRGQEARLRCSPMKGHSHVYWYRQLPEEGLKFMVYLQKENIIDESGMPKERFSAEFPKEGPSILRIQQVVRGDSAAYFCASSKRGTDTQYFGPGTRLTVL.

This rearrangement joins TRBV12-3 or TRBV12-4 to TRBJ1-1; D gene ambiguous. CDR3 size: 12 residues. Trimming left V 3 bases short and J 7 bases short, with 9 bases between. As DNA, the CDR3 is TGTGCCAGCAGTTTGGCCCCAAGTGAAGCTTTCTTT. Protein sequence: CASSLAPSEAFF.

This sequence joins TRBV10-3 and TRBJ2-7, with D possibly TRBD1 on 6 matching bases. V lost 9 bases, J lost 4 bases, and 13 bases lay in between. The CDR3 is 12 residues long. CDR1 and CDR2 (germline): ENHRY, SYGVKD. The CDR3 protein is CAISAGAYEQYF. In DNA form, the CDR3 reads TGTGCCATTTCAGCAGGGGCATACGAGCAGTACTTC.

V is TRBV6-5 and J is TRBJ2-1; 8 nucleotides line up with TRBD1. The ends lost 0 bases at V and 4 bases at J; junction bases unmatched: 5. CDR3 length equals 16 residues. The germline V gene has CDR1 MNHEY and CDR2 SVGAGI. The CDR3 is CASSYSPGQAYNEQFF. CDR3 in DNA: TGTGCCAGCAGTTACTCCCCGGGACAGGCGTACAATGAGCAGTTCTTC.

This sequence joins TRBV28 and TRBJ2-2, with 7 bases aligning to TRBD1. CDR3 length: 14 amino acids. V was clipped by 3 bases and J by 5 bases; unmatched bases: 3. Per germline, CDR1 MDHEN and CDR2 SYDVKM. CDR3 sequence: CASSFLRGTGELFF. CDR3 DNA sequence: TGTGCCAGCAGTTTTCTCAGGGGGACCGGGGAGCTGTTTTTT.

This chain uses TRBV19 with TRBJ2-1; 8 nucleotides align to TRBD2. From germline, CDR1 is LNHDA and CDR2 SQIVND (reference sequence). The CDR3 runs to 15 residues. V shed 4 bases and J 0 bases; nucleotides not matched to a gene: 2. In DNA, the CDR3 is TGTGCCAGTAGTAGCGGGGGGCGCTCCTACAATGAGCAGTTCTTC. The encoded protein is CASSSGGRSYNEQFF.

The CDR3 here is CASSKGSARDYYNEQFF. The CDR3 DNA is TGTGCCAGCAGCAAAGGTTCGGCAAGGGATTATTACAATGAGCAGTTCTTC. The rearrangement uses TRBV21-1 and TRBJ2-1. TRBV21-1 is a recognized pseudogene. The length of the CDR3 is 17 residues.

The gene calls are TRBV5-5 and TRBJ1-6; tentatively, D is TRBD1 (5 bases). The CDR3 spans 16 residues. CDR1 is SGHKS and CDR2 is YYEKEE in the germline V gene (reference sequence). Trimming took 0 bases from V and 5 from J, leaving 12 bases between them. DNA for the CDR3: TGTGCCAGCAGCTTGGCCATTCCAGGGAATAATTCACCCCTCCACTTT. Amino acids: CASSLAIPGNNSPLHF.

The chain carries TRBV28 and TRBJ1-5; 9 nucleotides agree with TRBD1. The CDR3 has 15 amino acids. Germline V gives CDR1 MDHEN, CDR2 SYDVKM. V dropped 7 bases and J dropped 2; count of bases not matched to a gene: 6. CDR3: CASTRTGVGNQPQHF. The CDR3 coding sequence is TGTGCCAGCACCAGGACAGGGGTAGGCAATCAGCCCCAGCATTTT.

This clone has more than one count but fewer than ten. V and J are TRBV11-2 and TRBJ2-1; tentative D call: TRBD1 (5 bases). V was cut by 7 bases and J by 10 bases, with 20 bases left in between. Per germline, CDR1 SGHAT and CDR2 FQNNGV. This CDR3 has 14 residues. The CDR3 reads CASIPRQGPPEQFF. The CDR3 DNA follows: TGTGCCAGCATCCCAAGGCAGGGCCCCCCGGAGCAGTTCTTC.

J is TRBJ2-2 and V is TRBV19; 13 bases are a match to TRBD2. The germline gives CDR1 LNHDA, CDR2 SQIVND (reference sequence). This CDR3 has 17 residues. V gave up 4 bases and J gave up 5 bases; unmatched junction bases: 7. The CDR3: CASSKGLAGLKTGELFF. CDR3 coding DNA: TGTGCCAGTAGTAAGGGACTAGCGGGGCTGAAAACCGGGGAGCTGTTTTTT.

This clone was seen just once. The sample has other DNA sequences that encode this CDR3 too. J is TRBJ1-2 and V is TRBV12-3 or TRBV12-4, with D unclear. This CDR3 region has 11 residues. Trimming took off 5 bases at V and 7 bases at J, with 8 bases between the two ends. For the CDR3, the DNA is TGTGCCAGCAGTGACCGGGGTGGCTACACCTTC. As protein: CASSDRGGYTF.

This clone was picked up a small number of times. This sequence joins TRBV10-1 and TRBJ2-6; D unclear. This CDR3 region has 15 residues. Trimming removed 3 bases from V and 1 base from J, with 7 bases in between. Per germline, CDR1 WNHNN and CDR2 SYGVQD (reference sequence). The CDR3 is CASSEESSGANVLTF. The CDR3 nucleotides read TGCGCCAGCAGTGAAGAATCGTCTGGGGCCAACGTCCTGACTTTC.

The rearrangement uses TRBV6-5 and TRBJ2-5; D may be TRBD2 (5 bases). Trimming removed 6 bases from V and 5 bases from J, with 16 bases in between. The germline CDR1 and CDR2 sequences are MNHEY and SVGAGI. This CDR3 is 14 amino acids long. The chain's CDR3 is CASRMGERRETQYF. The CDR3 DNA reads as TGTGCCAGCAGGATGGGAGAACGGAGGGAGACCCAGTACTTC.

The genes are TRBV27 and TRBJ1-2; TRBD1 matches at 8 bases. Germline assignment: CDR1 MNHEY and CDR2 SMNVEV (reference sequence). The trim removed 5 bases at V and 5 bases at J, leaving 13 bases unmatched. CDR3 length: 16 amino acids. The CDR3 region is CASSPRSQGAVYGYTF. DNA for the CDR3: TGTGCCAGCAGTCCCCGTTCGCAGGGGGCGGTTTATGGCTACACCTTC.

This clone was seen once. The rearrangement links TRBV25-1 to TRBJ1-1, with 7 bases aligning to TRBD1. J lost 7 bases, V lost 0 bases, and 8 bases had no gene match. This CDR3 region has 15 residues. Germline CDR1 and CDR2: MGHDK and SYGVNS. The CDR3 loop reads CASSEYGAGGREAFF. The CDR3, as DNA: TGTGCCAGCAGTGAATATGGGGCAGGGGGACGTGAAGCTTTCTTT.

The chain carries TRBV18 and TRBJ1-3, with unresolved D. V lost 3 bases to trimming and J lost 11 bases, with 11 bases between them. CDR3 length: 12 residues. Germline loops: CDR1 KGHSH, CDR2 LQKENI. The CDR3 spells CASSPDGGAIYF. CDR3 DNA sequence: TGTGCCAGCTCACCGGACGGAGGTGCCATATATTTT.

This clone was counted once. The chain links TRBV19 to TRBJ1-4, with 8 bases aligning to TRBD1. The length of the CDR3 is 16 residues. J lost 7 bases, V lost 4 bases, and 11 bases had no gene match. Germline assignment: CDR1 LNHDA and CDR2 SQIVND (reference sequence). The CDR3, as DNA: TGTGCCAGTAGTACCCGAGGCAGGGGGCTATTTGAAAAACTGTTTTTT. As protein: CASSTRGRGLFEKLFF.

The CDR3 DNA sequence: TGTGCCAGCAGTTTCATTACTAGCGGCGAGCAGTTCTTC. Its translation is CASSFITSGEQFF. The J gene is TRBJ2-1, the V gene TRBV6-5; 8 nucleotides line up with TRBD2. Germline CDR1 MNHEY, CDR2 SVGAGI. The CDR3 covers 13 residues. V was clipped by 4 bases and J by 10 bases; unmatched bases: 6.

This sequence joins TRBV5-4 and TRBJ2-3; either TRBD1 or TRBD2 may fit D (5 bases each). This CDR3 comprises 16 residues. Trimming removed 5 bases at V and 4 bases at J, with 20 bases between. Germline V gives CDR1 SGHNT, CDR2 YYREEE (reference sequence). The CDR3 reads CASSTTAGWGSDTQYF. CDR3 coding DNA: TGTGCCAGCAGTACTACGGCGGGCTGGGGGTCAGATACGCAGTATTTT.